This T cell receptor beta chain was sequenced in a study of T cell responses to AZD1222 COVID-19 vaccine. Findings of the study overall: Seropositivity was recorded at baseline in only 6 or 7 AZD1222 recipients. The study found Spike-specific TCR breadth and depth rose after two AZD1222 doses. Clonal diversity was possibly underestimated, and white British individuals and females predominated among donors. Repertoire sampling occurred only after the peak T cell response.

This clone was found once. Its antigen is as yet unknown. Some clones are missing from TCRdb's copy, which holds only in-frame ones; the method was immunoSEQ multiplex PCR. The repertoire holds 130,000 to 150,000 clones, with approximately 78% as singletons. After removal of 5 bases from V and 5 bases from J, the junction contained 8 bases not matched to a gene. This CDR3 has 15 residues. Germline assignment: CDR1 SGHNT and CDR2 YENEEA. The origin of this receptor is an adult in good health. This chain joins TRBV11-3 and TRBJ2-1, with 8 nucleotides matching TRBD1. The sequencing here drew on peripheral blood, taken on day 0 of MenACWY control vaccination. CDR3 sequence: CASSPGQGTDNEQFF. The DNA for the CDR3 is TGTGCCAGCAGCCCCGGACAGGGAACTGACAATGAGCAGTTCTTC.